This T cell receptor beta chain was identified in a study of blood T cell repertoires in COVID-19. Study-level information: From the United States, Italy and Spain came samples of acute and convalescent COVID-19.

Allocation to cohorts depended on clinical history reported by the participants. As processed by the authors: Estimated nucleated cell counts came from reference gene primer amplification. Profiling relied on immunoSEQ multiplex PCR, and the TCRdb table lists in-frame clones only, not all of them. V and J calls and clone size are copied from that table; D and trimming were computed from the DNA. This sample has some 460,000 clones, with roughly nine tenths found just once. The germline V gene has CDR1 GTSNPN and CDR2 SVGIG (reference sequence). V was clipped by 0 bases and J by 0 bases, with 12 bases between them. This CDR3 spans 15 amino acids.

The V call is TRBV30, the J call TRBJ2-7, with a possible D match to TRBD1 (5 bases). This TCR was recovered from a woman aged 18-30 years who had recovered from COVID-19. Sequences were obtained from PBMCs or T cells enriched from blood (not recorded which). The CDR3 coding sequence is TGTGCCTGGAGTGTACAGGCACGCAGCTCCTACGAGCAGTACTTC. Protein sequence: CAWSVQARSSYEQYF.